The rows below give T cell receptor beta chains drawn from one sample of a study of T cells in Graves' hyperthyroidism and ophthalmopathy. TCRdb re-analysed the multiplex PCR reads in MiXCR, keeping a single row per CDR3 protein. The sample holds approximately 700,000 distinct CDR3 sequences, about 45% seen once. Source material: peripheral blood or thyroid tissue (not recorded which). These receptors were collected from an adult man with Graves' disease, either hyperthyroidism or ophthalmopathy (not recorded which). CDR3s include the opening cysteine and the closing phenylalanine or tryptophan. The D gene is left open where the match is weak. Size tells how often a clone was seen (once, few, many) or the class of an expanded clone, and some rows leave it out.

v_call: TRBV7-3
j_call: TRBJ2-7
clone_size: .
d_call: .
cdr3_aa: CASSQDRGAHYEQYF
cdr3_nt: TGCGCCAGCAGCCAAGATAGAGGGGCCCACTACGAGCAGTACTTC

v_call: TRBV6-1
j_call: TRBJ1-5
clone_size: few
d_call: .
cdr3_aa: CASRGGAGGNQPQHF
cdr3_nt: TGTGCCAGCAGAGGGGGGGCGGGGGGCAATCAGCCCCAGCATTTT

v_call: TRBV20-1
j_call: TRBJ2-5
clone_size: .
d_call: TRBD2
cdr3_aa: CSAKGLAGPEQETQYF
cdr3_nt: TGCAGTGCTAAAGGACTAGCGGGCCCCGAGCAAGAGACCCAGTACTTC

v_call: TRBV12-3/TRBV12-4
j_call: TRBJ1-6
clone_size: .
d_call: .
cdr3_aa: CASSRGGGFFSPLHF
cdr3_nt: TGTGCCAGCAGTAGAGGGGGGGGATTTTTTTCACCCCTCCACTTT

v_call: TRBV7-9
j_call: TRBJ1-2
clone_size: many
d_call: .
cdr3_aa: CASSPPDHYGYTF
cdr3_nt: TGTGCCAGCAGCCCACCGGACCACTATGGCTACACCTTC

v_call: TRBV10-3
j_call: TRBJ1-2
clone_size: .
d_call: TRBD1
cdr3_aa: CAIRREGQNGYTF
cdr3_nt: TGTGCCATCAGGAGAGAGGGACAGAATGGCTACACCTTC

v_call: TRBV7-2
j_call: TRBJ1-6
clone_size: .
d_call: .
cdr3_aa: CASSLPGRSLSALHF
cdr3_nt: TGTGCCAGCAGCCTACCGGGACGGAGTCTGTCGGCCCTCCACTTT

v_call: TRBV7-8
j_call: TRBJ2-7
clone_size: .
d_call: .
cdr3_aa: CASSPRSGRLHEQYF
cdr3_nt: TGTGCCAGCAGCCCGAGGTCGGGTAGGCTCCACGAGCAGTACTTC

v_call: TRBV20-1
j_call: TRBJ2-7
clone_size: .
d_call: TRBD2
cdr3_aa: CSPGTSGTSEQYF
cdr3_nt: TGCAGCCCAGGGACTAGCGGGACATCAGAGCAGTACTTC

v_call: TRBV6-6
j_call: TRBJ1-2
clone_size: many
d_call: .
cdr3_aa: CASRSASYGYTF
cdr3_nt: TGTGCCAGCAGGTCCGCGAGCTATGGCTACACCTTC

v_call: TRBV6-6
j_call: TRBJ1-5
clone_size: .
d_call: .
cdr3_aa: CASSADAGYNQPQHF
cdr3_nt: TGTGCCAGCAGTGCTGACGCAGGCTACAATCAGCCCCAGCATTTT

v_call: TRBV2
j_call: TRBJ1-5
clone_size: many
d_call: .
cdr3_aa: CASSTTGGPQPQHF
cdr3_nt: TGTGCCAGCAGTACGACAGGCGGGCCTCAGCCCCAGCATTTT

v_call: TRBV15
j_call: TRBJ1-2
clone_size: many
d_call: TRBD1
cdr3_aa: CATSREGQAPHGYTF
cdr3_nt: TGTGCCACCAGCAGAGAGGGACAGGCACCACATGGCTACACCTTC

v_call: TRBV7-9
j_call: TRBJ2-5
clone_size: .
d_call: .
cdr3_aa: CASSQGQEKGETQYF
cdr3_nt: TGTGCCAGCAGCCAAGGGCAGGAAAAGGGAGAGACCCAGTACTTC

v_call: TRBV5-1
j_call: TRBJ2-2
clone_size: few
d_call: TRBD2
cdr3_aa: CASSLAGGRELFF
cdr3_nt: TGCGCCAGCAGCTTGGCGGGAGGCCGGGAGCTGTTTTTT

v_call: TRBV20-1
j_call: TRBJ2-5
clone_size: .
d_call: .
cdr3_aa: CSARDMGEIQETQYF
cdr3_nt: TGCAGTGCTAGAGATATGGGGGAGATACAAGAGACCCAGTACTTC

v_call: TRBV2
j_call: TRBJ2-7
clone_size: once
d_call: .
cdr3_aa: CASSYSSEGNEQYF
cdr3_nt: TGTGCCAGCAGTTACTCATCAGAGGGCAATGAGCAGTACTTC

v_call: TRBV20-1
j_call: TRBJ1-5
clone_size: .
d_call: .
cdr3_aa: CSAREDGNQPQHF
cdr3_nt: TGCAGTGCTAGAGAAGATGGCAATCAGCCCCAGCATTTT

v_call: TRBV2
j_call: TRBJ1-6
clone_size: .
d_call: .
cdr3_aa: CASSLDAGEHSPLHF
cdr3_nt: TGTGCCAGCAGCTTGGACGCCGGGGAGCATTCACCCCTCCACTTT

v_call: TRBV2
j_call: TRBJ1-5
clone_size: many
d_call: TRBD1
cdr3_aa: CASSDDWTGGQPQHF
cdr3_nt: TGTGCCAGCAGTGACGATTGGACAGGGGGTCAGCCCCAGCATTTT

v_call: TRBV7-8
j_call: TRBJ1-6
clone_size: .
d_call: TRBD1
cdr3_aa: CASSAGGQGPLHF
cdr3_nt: TGTGCCAGCAGTGCTGGGGGACAGGGGCCCCTCCACTTT

v_call: TRBV15
j_call: TRBJ1-4
clone_size: .
d_call: .
cdr3_aa: CATSRDPASGFSNEKLFF
cdr3_nt: TGTGCCACCAGCAGAGATCCGGCCTCAGGGTTTTCTAATGAAAAACTGTTTTTT

v_call: TRBV20-1
j_call: TRBJ1-6
clone_size: .
d_call: .
cdr3_aa: CSARVLIGPNSPLHF
cdr3_nt: TGCAGTGCTAGAGTTTTGATAGGCCCAAATTCACCCCTCCACTTT

v_call: TRBV7-8
j_call: TRBJ2-6
clone_size: few
d_call: .
cdr3_aa: CASSLRIPKPGRKSGANVLTF
cdr3_nt: TGTGCCAGCAGCTTACGCATTCCCAAGCCGGGACGGAAGTCTGGGGCCAACGTCCTGACTTTC

v_call: TRBV5-4
j_call: TRBJ1-5
clone_size: .
d_call: .
cdr3_aa: CASSQQANNQPQHF
cdr3_nt: TGTGCCAGCAGTCAACAGGCGAACAATCAGCCCCAGCATTTT

v_call: TRBV29-1
j_call: TRBJ1-4
clone_size: .
d_call: TRBD1
cdr3_aa: CSGAWQGVQEKLFF
cdr3_nt: TGCAGCGGCGCCTGGCAGGGGGTGCAGGAAAAACTGTTTTTT